The clone carrying this T cell receptor beta chain was found a few times. The data belong to a study of blood T cell repertoires in COVID-19. Across the whole study: From the United States, Italy and Spain came samples of acute and convalescent COVID-19. T cells, B-cell-depleted T cells, or PBMCs supplied cDNA or gDNA.

During active infection, Seattle patients enrolled and were then monitored through disease. The repertoire was sequenced with immunoSEQ multiplex PCR; TCRdb's copy has only in-frame clones and lacks some. The table lists 80,000 to 95,000 clones, roughly 80% of them singletons. Trimming took 0 bases from V and 1 from J, leaving 13 bases between them. The V gene's germline CDR1 is LNHDA and CDR2 SQIVND (reference sequence). The CDR3 contains 17 residues. Sample: peripheral blood. The source of this sequence is a man of 80 years or more with COVID-19, enrolled during active disease. This rearrangement joins TRBV19 to TRBJ1-5; D gene uncertain. The CDR3, as DNA: TGTGCCAGTAGTATAGATAGGGAGGTAAGCAGCAATCAGCCCCAGCATTTT. Protein: CASSIDREVSSNQPQHF.